This is a list of T cell receptor beta chains from one sample in a study of cytomegalovirus exposure and HLA in healthy donors. The method was immunoSEQ multiplex PCR; TCRdb's version includes in-frame clones alone and lacks a portion of them. This table holds just over 65,000 clones, around 97% found once. Sequences were obtained from PBMCs. The origin of the receptors is a woman under 30 in good health and CMV-seropositive. Each CDR3 is given with its conserved first and last residue. D genes are given only for firm matches. Not all rows give a size; the values are once, few, many and, for expanded clones, a class.

D gene	V gene	clone size	J gene	CDR3 DNA	CDR3 protein
TRBD2	TRBV5-4	once	TRBJ2-1	TGTGCCAGCAGCTTGGTTAGCGGGAGGGCCAAAGAGCAGTTCTTC	CASSLVSGRAKEQFF
-	TRBV7-6	-	TRBJ1-1	TGTGCCAGCAGCTTACAGGGGACGAACACTGAAGCTTTCTTT	CASSLQGTNTEAFF
-	TRBV7-9	-	TRBJ1-1	TGTGCCAGCAGCCTTGGTACAGGGAACACTGAAGCTTTCTTT	CASSLGTGNTEAFF
-	TRBV6-4	once	TRBJ2-2	TGTGCCAGCAGTGGAGGAGTGGGCACCGGGGAGCTGTTTTTT	CASSGGVGTGELFF
-	TRBV6-6	-	TRBJ2-1	TGTGCCAGCAGCCTCCGGGACCGGGAGCATGAGCAGTTCTTC	CASSLRDREHEQFF
TRBD2	TRBV28	-	TRBJ2-1	TGTGCCAGCACCGATTCGATAGCGGGGTGGAAGAATGAGCAGTTCTTC	CASTDSIAGWKNEQFF
TRBD2	TRBV4-2	-	TRBJ2-7	TGTGCCAGCAGCCCACTAGCGGGACACGAGCAGTACTTC	CASSPLAGHEQYF
-	TRBV28	once	TRBJ2-7	TGTGCCAGCAGTTTATACCGGGGGGCCGAGCAGTACTTC	CASSLYRGAEQYF
-	TRBV28	-	TRBJ1-2	TGTGCCAGCAGTGGGACACCCCCTTCTGGCTACACCTTC	CASSGTPPSGYTF
TRBD2	TRBV5-1	-	TRBJ2-5	TGCGCCAGCAGCTTAAATAGCGGGTCAGGAGAGACCCAGTACTTC	CASSLNSGSGETQYF
TRBD1	TRBV10-3	-	TRBJ1-2	TGTGCCGTACAGACAGGGAAGGATGGCTACACCTTC	CAVQTGKDGYTF
-	TRBV7-2	once	TRBJ2-4	TGTGCCAGCAGCTTAGGGCAAAACATTCAGTACTTC	CASSLGQNIQYF
TRBD1	TRBV7-6	-	TRBJ2-7	TGTGCCAGCAGTTCCAGGGGGCTCGACGAGCAGTACTTC	CASSSRGLDEQYF
TRBD2	TRBV7-2	-	TRBJ2-1	TGTGCCAGCAGCTCCCCGGGAGGGTGGGATGAGCAGTTCTTC	CASSSPGGWDEQFF
TRBD2	TRBV6-4	-	TRBJ2-5	TGTGCCAGCACGGGGACTAGCGGGAATCGAGAGACCCAGTACTTC	CASTGTSGNRETQYF
-	TRBV6-4	-	TRBJ2-1	TGTGCCAGCAGTGACCGGGACAACAATGAGCAGTTCTTC	CASSDRDNNEQFF
TRBD1	TRBV6-1	-	TRBJ2-1	TGTGCCAGCAGTGTCCCTTTCGGGACAGGTTGGGTTTACAATGAGCAGTTCTTC	CASSVPFGTGWVYNEQFF